A single sample is the source of the 6 T cell receptor beta chains below, sequenced in a study of blood T cell repertoires in COVID-19. The assay was immunoSEQ multiplex PCR, and TCRdb's table has in-frame clones only and misses some. Altogether roughly 21,000 clones are present, around 82% being singletons, with the ten largest covering about 2.9%. The sequenced material came from peripheral blood. The receptors here all came from a man between 40 and 49 years old with acute or convalescent COVID-19.

This chain connects TRBV19 to TRBJ2-1, with a weak D call TRBD2 (5 bases). Germline V gene data show CDR1 as LNHDA and CDR2 as SQIVND (reference sequence). The CDR3 has 13 residues. The V end was cut by 1 base, the J end by 7 bases, with 8 bases between. The CDR3 sequence: CASSIVPGNEQFF. The CDR3, as DNA: TGTGCCAGTAGTATAGTCCCGGGGAATGAGCAGTTCTTC.

The chain joins TRBV29-1 to TRBJ1-3; no reliable D call. The CDR3 spans 12 residues. Trimming removed 3 bases at V and 0 bases at J, with 3 bases between. Looked up from germline, CDR1 is SQVTM and CDR2 is ANQGSEA. CDR3 sequence: CSVDNSGNTIYF. As DNA, the CDR3 is TGCAGCGTTGATAACTCTGGAAACACCATATATTTT.

The rearrangement joins TRBV20-1 to TRBJ1-2; D is uncertain. Germline values: CDR1 DFQATT, CDR2 SNEGSKA (reference sequence). This CDR3 has 10 residues. V gave up 5 bases and J gave up 7 bases, with 8 bases separating them. CDR3 amino acids: CSAGEAGYTF. DNA of the CDR3: TGCAGTGCTGGGGAGGCTGGCTACACCTTC.

This clone was seen just once. V usage is TRBV11-3 and J usage is TRBJ2-1, with D unresolved. V was clipped by 0 bases and J by 8 bases, with 2 bases between them. The CDR3 length is 11 residues. Looked up from germline, CDR1 is SGHNT and CDR2 is YENEEA. CDR3 coding DNA: TGTGCCAGCAGCTTAGACGATGAGCAGTTCTTC. Its translation is CASSLDDEQFF.

The chain couples TRBV15 to TRBJ2-5, with D possibly matching TRBD1 (7 bases). Trimming cost V 0 bases and J 5 bases, with 19 bases left between them. This CDR3 is built from 17 residues. Germline V gene lookup returns CDR1 LNHNV and CDR2 YYDKDF (reference sequence). The CDR3 region has the DNA TGTGCCACCAGCAGAGATAGGTTAGCAGGGGGGTACGAGACCCAGTACTTC. It translates to CATSRDRLAGGYETQYF.

The J gene is TRBJ1-5, the V gene TRBV5-8; D is unresolved. CDR3 length equals 15 residues. Germline V gene lookup returns CDR1 SGHTS and CDR2 YDEGEE. V was cut by 4 bases and J by 5 bases, with 16 bases left in between. For the CDR3, the DNA is TGTGCCAGCAGCCCCTTCAGAGGCCCCGATCAGCCCCAGCATTTT. Translated, it gives CASSPFRGPDQPQHF.